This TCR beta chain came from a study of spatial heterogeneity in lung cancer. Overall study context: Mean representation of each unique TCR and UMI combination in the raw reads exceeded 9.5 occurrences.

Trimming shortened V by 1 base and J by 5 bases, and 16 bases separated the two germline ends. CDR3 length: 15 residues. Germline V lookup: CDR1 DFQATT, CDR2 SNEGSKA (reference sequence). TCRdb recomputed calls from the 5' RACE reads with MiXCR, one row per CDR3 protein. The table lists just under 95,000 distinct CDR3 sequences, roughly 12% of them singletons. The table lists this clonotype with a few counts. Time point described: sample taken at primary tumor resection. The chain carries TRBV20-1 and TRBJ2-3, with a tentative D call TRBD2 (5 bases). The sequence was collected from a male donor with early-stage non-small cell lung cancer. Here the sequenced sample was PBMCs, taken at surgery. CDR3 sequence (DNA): TGCAGTGCTAGAGTTGCGGGCAAACTTGAAGATACGCAGTATTTT. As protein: CSARVAGKLEDTQYF.